These 8 T cell receptor beta chains were sequenced from one sample in a study of PD-L1 blockade in urothelial cancer. Clones were read by immunoSEQ multiplex PCR, and TCRdb kept only the in-frame ones, dropping some. There are about 50,000 clones in the sample; roughly 78% occur only once, and less than 11% lies in the top ten. Indicated time point: pretreatment peripheral blood. Specimen: PBMCs, collected around atezolizumab (anti-PD-L1) treatment. These receptor sequences come from a man aged 70-80 years with urothelial cancer.

The CDR3 here is CASSIEGVRPEQFF. The CDR3 DNA reads TGTGCCAGTAGTATAGAAGGGGTGAGGCCTGAGCAGTTCTTC. The chain couples TRBV19 to TRBJ2-1, with D tentatively TRBD1 (5 bases). CDR3 length: 14 amino acids. Germline values: CDR1 LNHDA, CDR2 SQIVND (reference sequence). V lost 0 bases to trimming and J lost 9 bases, with 12 bases between them. The variable domain in full, with the rest retrieved from reference TRBV19 and TRBJ2-1, is DGGITQSPKYLFRKEGQNVTLSCEQNLNHDAMYWYRQDPGQGLRLIYYSQIVNDFQKGDIAEGYSVSREKKESFPLTVTSAQKNPTAFYLCASSIEGVRPEQFFGPGTRLTVL.

CDR3 region: CASSVASGSPNEQFF. The DNA for the CDR3 is TGTGCCAGCAGTGTAGCAAGCGGGAGTCCCAATGAGCAGTTCTTC. J is TRBJ2-1 and V is TRBV2; 8 bases match TRBD2. CDR3 length equals 15 residues. V lost 4 bases, J lost 6 bases, and 8 bases stayed unmatched. Germline V gives CDR1 SNHLY, CDR2 FYNNEI.

The rearrangement joins TRBV5-1 to TRBJ1-3, with a weak D call TRBD1 (6 bases). V gave up 2 bases and J gave up 1 base, with 13 bases separating them. CDR3 length equals 16 residues. Germline V gene data show CDR1 as SGHRS and CDR2 as YFSETQ. The CDR3 DNA reads TGCGCCAGCAGCTTTTCCTACAGGGAATCTGGAAACACCATATATTTT. Encoded protein: CASSFSYRESGNTIYF. Full variable domain (outside the CDR3, taken from reference TRBV5-1 and TRBJ1-3): KAGVTQTPRYLIKTRGQQVTLSCSPISGHRSVSWYQQTPGQGLQFLFEYFSETQRNKGNFPGRFSGRQFSNSRSEMNVSTLELGDSALYLCASSFSYRESGNTIYFGEGSWLTVV.

The chain joins TRBV2 to TRBJ2-1; 8 nucleotides match TRBD2. Losses at the gene ends were 6 bases for V and 0 bases for J; bases not matched to a gene: 1. This CDR3 contains 14 residues. In germline, CDR1 is SNHLY, CDR2 FYNNEI. This CDR3 is CASRSGSSYNEQFF. In DNA, the CDR3 is TGTGCCAGCAGGAGCGGGAGCTCCTACAATGAGCAGTTCTTC.

The chain joins TRBV5-4 to TRBJ2-5; perhaps TRBD1 as D (5 bases). The CDR3 extends over 16 amino acids. The germline gives CDR1 SGHNT, CDR2 YYREEE (reference sequence). The V end lost 4 bases, the J end lost 1 base, and 17 bases lay between the germline ends. The CDR3 sequence is CASSRTPIAVQETQYF. The CDR3 DNA sequence: TGTGCCAGCAGCCGGACACCTATAGCAGTCCAAGAGACCCAGTACTTC.

This clone has more than one count but fewer than ten. The chain uses TRBV5-6 and TRBJ2-1, with 15 bases lining up with TRBD2. Losses at the gene ends were 4 bases for V and 4 bases for J; bases not matched to a gene: 6. This CDR3 has 17 residues. Germline V gives CDR1 SGHDT, CDR2 YYEEEE. The CDR3 is CASSAGTSGRRYNEQFF. The CDR3 DNA reads TGTGCCAGCAGCGCTGGGACTAGCGGGAGGAGATACAATGAGCAGTTCTTC.

A few counts support this clone. V and J are TRBV19 and TRBJ1-5, with a tentative D call TRBD1 (6 bases). The V gene lost 0 bases and the J gene lost 5 bases, with 11 bases spanning the gap. There are 15 residues in the CDR3. Germline loops: CDR1 LNHDA, CDR2 SQIVND (reference sequence). This CDR3 is CASSIEQGWYQPQHF. In DNA, the CDR3 is TGTGCCAGTAGTATAGAACAGGGTTGGTATCAGCCCCAGCATTTT.

The V and J genes are TRBV14 and TRBJ2-1; D possibly corresponds to TRBD2 (6 bases). Germline V CDR1 and CDR2: SGHDN, FVKESK. Trimming took 2 bases from V and 5 from J, leaving 16 bases between them. CDR3 length equals 16 residues. The CDR3 nucleotides are TGTGCCAGCAGCCAACGGTTCGGGGGTTGGGACAATGAGCAGTTCTTC. Amino acid sequence: CASSQRFGGWDNEQFF.